What follows are 23 T cell receptor beta chains derived from one specimen sequenced in a study of OX40 agonist ivuxolimab in advanced cancers. Here immunoSEQ multiplex PCR was the method, and the copy in TCRdb shows in-frame clones only, minus some. The table shows some 70,000 clones, with around 83% occurring only once. Sequenced material: CD4+ or CD8+ T cells sorted from blood, taken in a trial of the OX40 agonist ivuxolimab. The receptors shown here come from an adult with an advanced solid tumor such as melanoma, head and neck, liver or kidney cancer.

The CDR3 DNA sequence: TGTGCCAGCAGTCCAGCCGGCGGGGGGACCTACGAGCAGTACTTC. The encoded protein is CASSPAGGGTYEQYF. The V and J genes are TRBV6-5 and TRBJ2-7; 8 bases match TRBD2. The CDR3 totals 15 residues. Germline V gene data show CDR1 as MNHEY and CDR2 as SVGAGI. J was trimmed by 2 bases and V by 5 bases; bases with no gene match: 8.

The rearrangement joins TRBV7-2 to TRBJ2-7; 11 nucleotides line up with TRBD2. Germline-derived CDR1 and CDR2 are SGHTA and FQGNSA. V trimming: 4 bases; J trimming: 5 bases; junction bases outside the gene matches: 7. The CDR3 runs 15 residues. As DNA, the CDR3 is TGTGCCAGCAGCTACTATCTAGCGGGAGGCGACGAGCAGTACTTC. This translates into CASSYYLAGGDEQYF.

The CDR3 reads CASSQNSGGTQYF. In DNA, the CDR3 is TGCGCCAGCAGCCAAAACTCGGGCGGTACGCAGTATTTT. The gene calls are TRBV4-3 and TRBJ2-3; no reliable D call. Germline CDR1 reads LGHNA; CDR2 reads YSLEER. This CDR3 has 13 residues. V was shortened by 2 bases and J by 8 bases, with 11 bases between the two germline ends.

The rearrangement joins TRBV6-5 to TRBJ2-7; perhaps TRBD1 as D (6 bases). Trimming stripped 6 bases from V and 2 bases from J, with 17 bases between. CDR1 is MNHEY, CDR2 SVGAGI, per germline. The CDR3 has 15 amino acids. CDR3: CASSPRGVPPYEQYF. The CDR3 bases are TGTGCCAGCAGCCCCAGGGGCGTCCCCCCCTACGAGCAGTACTTC.

V is TRBV10-3 and J is TRBJ1-1; D is ambiguous. Germline V gene data show CDR1 as ENHRY and CDR2 as SYGVKD. The CDR3 has 11 amino acids. V dropped 4 bases and J dropped 7 bases, with 7 bases sitting between them. CDR3 sequence reads: CAISGTFEAFF. CDR3 DNA sequence: TGTGCCATCAGTGGGACCTTTGAAGCTTTCTTT.

V is TRBV28 and J is TRBJ2-1, with D uncertain. V was trimmed by 3 bases and J by 12 bases, leaving 21 bases between them. Germline CDR1 is MDHEN and CDR2 is SYDVKM. The CDR3 consists of 15 residues. As DNA, the CDR3 is TGTGCCAGCAGTTTTCAGGACGCACCGTCAATCGGGCAGTTCTTC. This translates into CASSFQDAPSIGQFF.

This clone was picked up one time. The chain uses TRBV11-2 and TRBJ2-1, with 14 bases lining up with TRBD2. Germline loops: CDR1 SGHAT, CDR2 FQNNGV. This CDR3 has 18 amino acids. The V segment lost 1 base and the J segment 3 bases; nucleotides outside the gene matches: 5. The CDR3 spells CASSLGTSGRSIYNEQFF. CDR3 coding DNA: TGTGCCAGCAGCTTAGGGACTAGCGGGAGGAGTATCTACAATGAGCAGTTCTTC.

The CDR3 DNA is TGCGCCAGCAGCTTGGTATTTGGAATCAACACTGAAGCTTTCTTT. It codes for CASSLVFGINTEAFF. The chain joins TRBV5-1 to TRBJ1-1; D is unclear. In germline, CDR1 is SGHRS, CDR2 YFSETQ. Trimming left V 0 bases short and J 2 bases short, with 11 bases between. This CDR3 has 15 residues.

This chain links TRBV2 with TRBJ1-5; the D is unclear. CDR1 and CDR2 (germline): SNHLY, FYNNEI. The CDR3 consists of 14 residues. Trimming took 8 bases from V and 1 from J, leaving 12 bases between them. The CDR3 bases are TGTGCCAGCCGTGGAGTCCGCAGCAATCAGCCCCAGCATTTT. It codes for CASRGVRSNQPQHF.

This sequence joins TRBV9 and TRBJ1-6; D call uncertain. The germline CDR1 and CDR2 sequences are SGDLS and YYNGEE. The CDR3 spans 14 residues. V gave up 2 bases and J gave up 7 bases, with 10 bases separating them. The CDR3 here is CASSVDAENSPLHF. As DNA, the CDR3 is TGTGCCAGCAGCGTCGACGCGGAAAATTCACCCCTCCACTTT.

The chain couples TRBV7-3 to TRBJ2-3, with 10 bases that match TRBD2. Per germline, CDR1 SGHTA and CDR2 FQGTGA. V lost 6 bases and J lost 1; bases outside the gene matches: 10. The length of the CDR3 is 17 residues. The CDR3 DNA reads TGTGCCAGCAGTCCCCTCCCCGGGACTAGCGGCACAGATACGCAGTATTTT. Encoded protein: CASSPLPGTSGTDTQYF. The whole variable domain, filled in from reference TRBV7-3 and TRBJ2-3, reads GAGVSQTPSNKVTEKGKYVELRCDPISGHTALYWYRQSLGQGPEFLIYFQGTGAADDSGLPNDRFFAVRPEGSVSTLKIQRTERGDSAVYLCASSPLPGTSGTDTQYFGPGTRLTVL.

In its sample, this clone was seen once. The chain uses TRBV11-2 and TRBJ2-5; 7 bases fit TRBD1. V trimming: 5 bases; J trimming: 3 bases; junction bases outside the gene matches: 6. Germline V gene lookup returns CDR1 SGHAT and CDR2 FQNNGV. The CDR3 loop spans 14 amino acids. CDR3 amino acids: CASSRGQLKETQYF. CDR3 coding DNA: TGTGCCAGCAGCAGGGGACAGTTAAAAGAGACCCAGTACTTC.

The chain is built from TRBV4-1 and TRBJ2-1; 7 bases line up with TRBD2. Germline CDR1 and CDR2: MGHRA and YSYEKL. This CDR3 region has 16 residues. Trimming at V came to 5 bases and at J to 7 bases, leaving 14 bases not matched to a gene. Written as DNA, the CDR3 is TGCGCCAGCAGCTCAGGTACTAGCGCCGACGAGAATGAGCAGTTCTTC. Protein sequence: CASSSGTSADENEQFF.

This clone was recorded a few times. This chain joins TRBV30 and TRBJ2-2, with 8 bases identical to TRBD1. The V and J ends lost 6 bases and 4 bases, in that order; junction bases with no gene match: 10. The CDR3 has 15 residues. The germline V gene has CDR1 GTSNPN and CDR2 SVGIG (reference sequence). CDR3 loop: CACSPSGGSTGELFF. CDR3 DNA sequence: TGTGCCTGCTCACCATCAGGGGGCTCCACCGGGGAGCTGTTTTTT.

The chain is built from TRBV5-1 and TRBJ2-7; 12 bases agree with TRBD2. Germline CDR1 is SGHRS and CDR2 is YFSETQ. V was pared by 4 bases and J by 2 bases, with 4 bases of the junction left unmatched. This CDR3 has 15 residues. The CDR3 here is CASSIGTSGPYEQYF. CDR3 bases: TGCGCCAGCAGCATAGGGACTAGCGGGCCCTACGAGCAGTACTTC.

The chain links TRBV5-8 to TRBJ2-5; D assignment may be TRBD1 or TRBD2 (5 bases each). Trimming took off 3 bases at V and 2 bases at J, with 8 bases between the two ends. The V gene's germline CDR1 is SGHTS and CDR2 YDEGEE. The CDR3 sequence is 13 residues long. Here the CDR3 reads CASSSGPQETQYF. The CDR3 DNA follows: TGTGCCAGCAGCTCGGGACCTCAAGAGACCCAGTACTTC.

This chain uses TRBV7-9 with TRBJ2-1; weak D call: TRBD2 (5 bases). V gave up 1 base and J gave up 9 bases, with 10 bases separating them. CDR3 length equals 13 residues. Germline lookup yields CDR1 SEHNR and CDR2 FQNEAQ (reference sequence). The CDR3 loop is CASSLVRGSEQFF. The CDR3 DNA reads as TGTGCCAGCAGCTTAGTCCGAGGGAGTGAGCAGTTCTTC.

V gene TRBV7-2 combines with J gene TRBJ1-6; D possibly corresponds to TRBD1 (5 bases). Germline V gene data show CDR1 as SGHTA and CDR2 as FQGNSA. This CDR3 spans 12 amino acids. Deletions cut 5 bases from V and 13 bases from J, with 12 bases between. The CDR3 sequence is CASSPRGRPLHF. The CDR3 coding sequence is TGTGCCAGCAGCCCTCGGGGCAGGCCCCTCCACTTT.

The V gene is TRBV4-1, the J gene TRBJ2-7, with D possibly matching TRBD2 (6 bases). V gave up 4 bases and J gave up 4 bases, with 20 bases separating them. The CDR3 contains 16 residues. Germline V gene lookup returns CDR1 MGHRA and CDR2 YSYEKL. In nucleotides, the CDR3 is TGCGCCAGCAGCCCTAGCCCCTCCGGGAGTAGGTACGAGCAGTACTTC. It encodes CASSPSPSGSRYEQYF.

The genes are TRBV19 and TRBJ2-5; no definite D call. Germline V CDR1 and CDR2: LNHDA, SQIVND (reference sequence). The CDR3 totals 14 residues. Trimming took off 1 base at V and 1 base at J, with 7 bases between the two ends. For the CDR3, the DNA is TGTGCCAGTAGTATAGGAACCGCCCAAGAGACCCAGTACTTC. Its translation is CASSIGTAQETQYF.

The V and J genes are TRBV2 and TRBJ1-3, with a possible D match to TRBD1 (5 bases). V was shortened by 6 bases and J by 1 base, with 13 bases between the two germline ends. Germline V lookup: CDR1 SNHLY, CDR2 FYNNEI. The CDR3 has 15 amino acids. This CDR3 is CASSQGPRSGNTIYF. CDR3 sequence (DNA): TGTGCCAGCAGCCAGGGACCGAGATCTGGAAACACCATATATTTT.

The chain couples TRBV11-2 to TRBJ1-2; the D gene is possibly TRBD1 (5 bases). V was pared by 0 bases and J by 6 bases, with 11 bases between. CDR3 length: 14 amino acids. Germline CDR1 SGHAT, CDR2 FQNNGV. The CDR3 reads CASSLEGLIDGYTF. Written as DNA, the CDR3 is TGTGCCAGCAGCTTAGAGGGGCTAATTGATGGCTACACCTTC. The full variable domain, its missing parts supplied by reference TRBV11-2 and TRBJ1-2, is EAGVAQSPRYKIIEKRQSVAFWCNPISGHATLYWYQQILGQGPKLLIQFQNNGVVDDSQLPKDRFSAERLKGVDSTLKIQPAKLEDSAVYLCASSLEGLIDGYTFGSGTRLTVV.

This clone is a singleton in its sample. J is TRBJ1-2 and V is TRBV28, with 7 bases identical to TRBD1. In germline, CDR1 is MDHEN, CDR2 SYDVKM. Trimming cost V 2 bases and J 4 bases; bases outside gene matches: 7. The CDR3 sequence is 15 residues long. CDR3 protein: CASSLTGTAIYGYTF. In DNA form, the CDR3 reads TGTGCCAGCAGTTTAACCGGGACAGCCATCTATGGCTACACCTTC.